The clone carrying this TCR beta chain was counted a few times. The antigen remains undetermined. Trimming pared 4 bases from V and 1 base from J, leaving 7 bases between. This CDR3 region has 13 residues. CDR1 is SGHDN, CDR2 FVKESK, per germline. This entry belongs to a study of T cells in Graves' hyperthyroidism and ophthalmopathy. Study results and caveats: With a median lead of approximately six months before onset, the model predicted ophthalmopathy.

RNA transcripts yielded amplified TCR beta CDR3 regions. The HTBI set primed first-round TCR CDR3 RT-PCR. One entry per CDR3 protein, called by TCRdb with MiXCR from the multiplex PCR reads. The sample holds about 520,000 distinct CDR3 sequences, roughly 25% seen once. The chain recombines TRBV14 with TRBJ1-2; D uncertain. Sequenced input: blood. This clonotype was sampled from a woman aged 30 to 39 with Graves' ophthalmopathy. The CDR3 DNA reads TGTGCCAGCAGCCCACGGATTAACTATGGCTACACCTTC. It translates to CASSPRINYGYTF. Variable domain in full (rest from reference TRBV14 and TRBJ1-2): EAGVTQFPSHSVIEKGQTVTLRCDPISGHDNLYWYRRVMGKEIKFLLHFVKESKQDESGMPNNRFLAERTGGTYSTLKVQPAELEDSGVYFCASSPRINYGYTFGSGTRLTVV.